This T cell receptor (beta chain) was sequenced during a study of blood T cell repertoires in COVID-19. Overall study context: The United States, Italy and Spain provided the acute and convalescent COVID-19 samples. Sample material is recorded as cDNA or gDNA derived from T cells, B-cell-depleted T cells, or PBMCs.

This CDR3 comprises 15 residues. Trimming removed 0 bases from V and 7 bases from J; junction bases left unmatched: 5. The germline CDR1 and CDR2 sequences are SGDLS and YYNGEE. In the study's own analysis: Amplified reference gene primers provided the basis for estimating nucleated cell counts. Repertoires were generated with immunoSEQ multiplex PCR, while TCRdb's copy carries only in-frame clones and drops some. V and J calls plus clone size are reproduced from that table; the DNA served to infer D and trimming. The table lists 200,000 to 250,000 clones, about 90% of them singletons, with around 1.5% in the top ten.

V is TRBV9 and J is TRBJ1-4, with 8 nucleotides matching TRBD1. This sequence was found in a man younger than 35 with active or convalescent COVID-19. Sequencing was carried out using peripheral blood. The CDR3 bases are TGTGCCAGCAGCGTAGATTCAGGGGGCGGTGAAAAACTGTTTTTT. It is translated as CASSVDSGGGEKLFF.